The rows below give T cell receptor beta chains drawn from one sample of a study of radiotherapy plus CTLA-4 blockade in lung cancer. Sequenced by immunoSEQ multiplex PCR; TCRdb stores in-frame clones only, minus some. The profile shows about 50,000 clones, roughly 86% of them singletons. Sequenced here: peripheral blood, sampled from a patient treated with radiotherapy plus ipilimumab. These receptors were taken from a human donor with non-small cell lung cancer whose response to radiotherapy plus ipilimumab could not be evaluated. The CDR3 runs from the conserved cysteine through the conserved F or W. A D gene is named only where the DNA matches it firmly.

>TRBV18|-|TRBJ2-3
CASSPGDTQYF
>TRBV28|-|TRBJ2-3
CASSFTGLVGDTQYF
>TRBV2|-|TRBJ2-7
CASSGLSYEQYF
>TRBV19|-|TRBJ2-1
CASSIDPYYNEQFF
>TRBV2|TRBD1|TRBJ2-1
CASSEEEGQGGNEQFF
>TRBV4-3|TRBD2|TRBJ2-7
CASSQDRGLAGFAYEQYF
>TRBV28|-|TRBJ2-2
CASSQAGQTYTGELFF
>TRBV11-2|TRBD1|TRBJ1-2
CASSRTGTDYGYTF
>TRBV15|TRBD1|TRBJ1-2
CATSRDRGDRGYGYTF
>TRBV7-2|-|TRBJ2-7
CASSGGGSSYEQYF
>TRBV5-1|-|TRBJ1-5
CASSSDTNQPQHF
>TRBV5-1|-|TRBJ1-4
CASSLYAGSNEKLFF
>TRBV28|-|TRBJ1-5
CAARPPGGHQPQHF
>TRBV5-6|TRBD1|TRBJ1-1
CASSSTGDTEAFF
>TRBV6-1|-|TRBJ1-2
CATTANYGYTF
>TRBV7-8|-|TRBJ2-1
CASSLAQGEQFF
>TRBV11-2|TRBD2|TRBJ2-3
CASSFNLAGTDTQYF